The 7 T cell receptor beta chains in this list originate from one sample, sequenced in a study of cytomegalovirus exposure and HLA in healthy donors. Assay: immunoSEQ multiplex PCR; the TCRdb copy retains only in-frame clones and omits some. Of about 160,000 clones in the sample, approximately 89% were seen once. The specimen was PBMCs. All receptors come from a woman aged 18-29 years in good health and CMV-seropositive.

The CDR3 loop is CASSATGTTTYEQYF. The CDR3 DNA sequence: TGTGCCAGCAGCGCTACCGGGACAACTACCTACGAGCAGTACTTC. This rearrangement joins TRBV9 to TRBJ2-7, with D possibly matching TRBD1 (6 bases). The CDR3 contains 15 residues. Germline CDR1 reads SGDLS; CDR2 reads YYNGEE. V was shortened by 3 bases and J by 2 bases, with 15 bases between the two germline ends.

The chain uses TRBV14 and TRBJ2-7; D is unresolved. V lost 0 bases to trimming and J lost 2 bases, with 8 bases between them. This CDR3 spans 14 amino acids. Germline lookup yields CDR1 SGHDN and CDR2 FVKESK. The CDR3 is CASSQDAQPYEQYF. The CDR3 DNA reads TGTGCCAGCAGCCAAGATGCACAGCCCTACGAGCAGTACTTC. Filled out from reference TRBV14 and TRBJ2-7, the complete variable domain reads EAGVTQFPSHSVIEKGQTVTLRCDPISGHDNLYWYRRVMGKEIKFLLHFVKESKQDESGMPNNRFLAERTGGTYSTLKVQPAELEDSGVYFCASSQDAQPYEQYFGPGTRLTVT.

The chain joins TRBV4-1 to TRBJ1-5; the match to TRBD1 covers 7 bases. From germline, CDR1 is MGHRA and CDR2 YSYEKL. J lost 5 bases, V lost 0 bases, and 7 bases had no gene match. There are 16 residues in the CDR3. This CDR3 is CASSQETYRGYQPQHF. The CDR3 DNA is TGCGCCAGCAGCCAAGAGACGTACAGGGGTTATCAGCCCCAGCATTTT.

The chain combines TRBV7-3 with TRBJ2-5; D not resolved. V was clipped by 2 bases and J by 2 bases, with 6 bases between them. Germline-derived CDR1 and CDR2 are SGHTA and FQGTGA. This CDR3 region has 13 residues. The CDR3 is CASSLRGQETQYF. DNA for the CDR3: TGTGCCAGCAGCTTACGAGGACAAGAGACCCAGTACTTC. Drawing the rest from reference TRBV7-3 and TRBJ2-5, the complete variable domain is GAGVSQTPSNKVTEKGKYVELRCDPISGHTALYWYRQSLGQGPEFLIYFQGTGAADDSGLPNDRFFAVRPEGSVSTLKIQRTERGDSAVYLCASSLRGQETQYFGPGTRLLVL.

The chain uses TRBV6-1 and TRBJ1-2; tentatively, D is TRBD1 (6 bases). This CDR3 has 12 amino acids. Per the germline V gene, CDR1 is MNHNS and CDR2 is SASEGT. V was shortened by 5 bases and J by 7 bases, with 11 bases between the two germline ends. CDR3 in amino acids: CASSTWDTGYTF. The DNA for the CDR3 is TGTGCCAGCAGTACCTGGGACACTGGCTACACCTTC.

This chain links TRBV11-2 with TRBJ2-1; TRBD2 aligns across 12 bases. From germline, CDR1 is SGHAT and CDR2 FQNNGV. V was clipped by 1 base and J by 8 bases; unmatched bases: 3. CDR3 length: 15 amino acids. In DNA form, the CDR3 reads TGTGCCAGCAGCTTAGTGGGACTAGCGGGCGATGAGCAGTTCTTC. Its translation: CASSLVGLAGDEQFF.

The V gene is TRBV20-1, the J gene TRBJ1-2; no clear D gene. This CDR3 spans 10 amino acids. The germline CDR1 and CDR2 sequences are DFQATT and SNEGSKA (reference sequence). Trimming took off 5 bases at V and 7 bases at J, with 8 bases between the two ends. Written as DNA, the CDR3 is TGCAGTGCTCTGCCCGGTGGCTACACCTTC. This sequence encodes CSALPGGYTF.